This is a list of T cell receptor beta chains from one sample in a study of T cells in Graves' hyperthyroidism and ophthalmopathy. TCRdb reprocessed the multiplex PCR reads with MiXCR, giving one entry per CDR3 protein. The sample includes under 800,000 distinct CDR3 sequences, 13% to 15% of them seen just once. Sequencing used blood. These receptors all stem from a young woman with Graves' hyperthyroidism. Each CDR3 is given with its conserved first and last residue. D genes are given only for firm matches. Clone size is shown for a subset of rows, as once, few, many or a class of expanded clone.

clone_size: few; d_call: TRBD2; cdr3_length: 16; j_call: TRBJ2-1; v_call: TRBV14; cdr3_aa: CASSHERTRRTGEQFF; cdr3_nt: TGTGCCAGCAGCCATGAGAGGACTAGGCGGACGGGGGAGCAGTTCTTC
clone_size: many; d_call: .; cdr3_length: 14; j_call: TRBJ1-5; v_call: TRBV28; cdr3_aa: CASTQGQGNQPQHF; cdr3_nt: TGTGCCAGCACCCAGGGGCAGGGCAATCAGCCCCAGCATTTT
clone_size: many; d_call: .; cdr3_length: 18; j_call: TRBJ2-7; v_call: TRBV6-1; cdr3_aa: CASSELPRGASFSYEQYF; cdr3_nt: TGTGCCAGCAGTGAACTCCCCAGGGGGGCCTCCTTCTCCTACGAGCAGTACTTC
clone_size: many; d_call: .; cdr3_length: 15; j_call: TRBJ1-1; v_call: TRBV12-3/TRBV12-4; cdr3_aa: CASRPNRGANTEAFF; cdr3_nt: TGTGCCAGCCGCCCGAACCGGGGTGCTAACACTGAAGCTTTCTTT
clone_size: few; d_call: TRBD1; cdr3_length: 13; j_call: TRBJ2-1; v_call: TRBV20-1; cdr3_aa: CSARSRGLGEQFF; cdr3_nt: TGCAGTGCTAGATCTAGGGGGCTTGGTGAGCAGTTCTTC
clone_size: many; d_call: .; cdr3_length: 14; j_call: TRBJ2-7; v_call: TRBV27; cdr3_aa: CASISTGSSYEQYF; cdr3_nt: TGTGCCAGCATCTCGACCGGTAGCTCCTACGAGCAGTACTTC
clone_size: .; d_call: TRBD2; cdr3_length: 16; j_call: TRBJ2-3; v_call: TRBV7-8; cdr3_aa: CASSLAPRENTDTQYF; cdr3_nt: TGTGCCAGCAGCTTAGCGCCGCGGGAGAACACAGATACGCAGTATTTT
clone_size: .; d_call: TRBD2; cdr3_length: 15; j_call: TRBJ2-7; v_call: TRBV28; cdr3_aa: CATTSHSGRGYEQYF; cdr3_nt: TGTGCCACCACTTCTCATAGCGGGAGGGGGTACGAGCAGTACTTC
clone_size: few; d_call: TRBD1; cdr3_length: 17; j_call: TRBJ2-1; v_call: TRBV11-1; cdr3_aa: CASSRKQGARSYNEQFF; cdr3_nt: TGTGCCAGCAGCCGAAAACAGGGGGCCCGCTCCTACAATGAGCAGTTCTTC
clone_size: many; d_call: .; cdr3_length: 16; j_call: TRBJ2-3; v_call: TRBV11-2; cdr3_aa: CASSLGRTTYTDTQYF; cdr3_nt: TGTGCCAGCAGCCTGGGGAGAACTACATACACAGATACGCAGTATTTT
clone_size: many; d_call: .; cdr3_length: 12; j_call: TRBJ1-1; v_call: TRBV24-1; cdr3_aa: CATSDQRAQAFF; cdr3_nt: TGTGCCACCAGTGATCAAAGGGCTCAGGCTTTCTTT
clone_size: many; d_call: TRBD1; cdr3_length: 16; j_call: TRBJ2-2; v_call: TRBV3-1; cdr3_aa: CASSHGQGANTGELFF; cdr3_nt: TGTGCCAGCAGCCACGGACAGGGGGCGAACACCGGGGAGCTGTTTTTT
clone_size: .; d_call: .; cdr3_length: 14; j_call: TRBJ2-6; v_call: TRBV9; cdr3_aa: CASSQLTGANVLTF; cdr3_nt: TGTGCCAGCAGCCAGCTCACTGGGGCCAACGTCCTGACTTTC
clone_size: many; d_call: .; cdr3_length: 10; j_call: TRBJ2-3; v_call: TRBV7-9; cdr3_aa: CASSLDTQYF; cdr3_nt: TGTGCCAGCAGCTTAGATACGCAGTATTTT
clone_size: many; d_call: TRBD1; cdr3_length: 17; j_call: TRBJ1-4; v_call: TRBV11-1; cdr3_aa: CASRAGGTAVREEKLFF; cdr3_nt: TGTGCCAGCAGAGCTGGCGGGACAGCGGTACGGGAGGAAAAACTGTTTTTT
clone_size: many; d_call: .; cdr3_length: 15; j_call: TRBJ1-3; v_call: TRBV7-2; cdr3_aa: CASSLRTGSGNTIYF; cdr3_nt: TGTGCCAGCAGCCTCAGGACTGGCTCTGGAAACACCATATATTTT
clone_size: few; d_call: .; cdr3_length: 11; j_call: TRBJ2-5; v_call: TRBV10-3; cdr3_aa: CAISERETQYF; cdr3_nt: TGTGCCATCAGTGAACGGGAGACCCAGTACTTC
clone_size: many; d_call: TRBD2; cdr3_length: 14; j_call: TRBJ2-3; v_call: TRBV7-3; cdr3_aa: CASRLTSVTDTQYF; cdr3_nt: TGTGCCAGCAGACTTACTAGCGTCACAGATACGCAGTATTTT
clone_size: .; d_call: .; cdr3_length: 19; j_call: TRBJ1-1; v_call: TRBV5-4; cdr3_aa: CASSLVGRRVYGENTEAFF; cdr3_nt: TGTGCCAGCAGCTTGGTGGGCAGGAGGGTTTACGGTGAGAACACTGAAGCTTTCTTT
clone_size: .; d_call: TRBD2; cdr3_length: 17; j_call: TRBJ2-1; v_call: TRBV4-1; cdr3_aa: CASSQGPTSGMLRSQFF; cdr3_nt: TGCGCCAGCAGCCAAGGTCCGACTAGCGGGATGCTACGGAGCCAGTTCTTC